This T cell receptor (beta chain) was sequenced during a study of blood T cell repertoires in COVID-19. Study-wide context: The United States, Italy and Spain were the sources of the acute and convalescent COVID-19 samples. PBMCs, B-cell-depleted T cells, or T cells provided the cDNA or gDNA that made up the material.

Per the original data handling: Cell counts per sample came from amplifying reference gene primers. Sequenced by immunoSEQ multiplex PCR; TCRdb stores in-frame clones only, minus some. The DNA gave D and trimming, while V, J and clone size come from that table. The data contain some 140,000 clones, over 60% of them seen just once; the ten biggest clones take up roughly 13%. V lost 5 bases to trimming and J lost 1 base, with 10 bases between them. CDR1 is SGHRS and CDR2 is YFSETQ in the germline V gene. The CDR3 is 13 residues long. V is TRBV5-1 and J is TRBJ2-7, with a weak D call TRBD2 (5 bases). The receptor comes from a man older than 75 with acute or convalescent COVID-19. Sequenced: peripheral blood. This chain's CDR3 is CASSEPGSYEQYF. CDR3 sequence (DNA): TGCGCCAGCAGTGAGCCGGGGTCCTACGAGCAGTACTTC.